The 15 T cell receptor beta chains in this list originate from one sample, sequenced in a study of blood T cells in healthy people across ages. For the second PCR, which ran for roughly 7 to 11 cycles, a sample-barcoded 5' primer and a J-beta primer mix were used. TCRdb re-derived calls from the 5' RACE reads in MiXCR, one entry per CDR3 protein. This sample has some 640,000 distinct CDR3 sequences, with around 49% found just once. The sequencing input was blood. Receptors originate from a woman aged 60 to 75 in good health.

The rearrangement links TRBV20-1 to TRBJ1-1; TRBD1 aligns across 7 bases. The CDR3 runs to 12 residues. The V and J ends lost 6 bases and 11 bases, in that order; junction bases with no gene match: 12. Germline V gene lookup returns CDR1 DFQATT and CDR2 SNEGSKA (reference sequence). Here the CDR3 DNA reads TGCAGTGCGAGTCACAGGGAGGGACAGGCTTTCTTT. This codes for CSASHREGQAFF.

This chain joins TRBV2 and TRBJ2-7, with 8 bases identical to TRBD2. The CDR3 runs 13 residues. Looked up from germline, CDR1 is SNHLY and CDR2 is FYNNEI. V was clipped by 3 bases and J by 7 bases; unmatched bases: 5. The CDR3 DNA follows: TGTGCCAGCAGTGAGGGGGTAGCGGGAGAGCAGTACTTC. It yields the protein CASSEGVAGEQYF. Filled out from reference TRBV2 and TRBJ2-7, the complete variable domain reads EPEVTQTPSHQVTQMGQEVILRCVPISNHLYFYWYRQILGQKVEFLVSFYNNEISEKSEIFDDQFSVERPDGSNFTLKIRSTKLEDSAMYFCASSEGVAGEQYFGPGTRLTVT.

The chain links TRBV20-1 to TRBJ1-5; 9 bases match TRBD1. The ends lost 8 bases at V and 5 bases at J; junction bases unmatched: 4. The CDR3 sequence is 12 residues long. The germline V gene has CDR1 DFQATT and CDR2 SNEGSKA (reference sequence). CDR3 in amino acids: CSLGTGYQPQHF. In nucleotides, the CDR3 is TGCAGTCTCGGGACAGGGTATCAGCCCCAGCATTTT.

The rearrangement links TRBV10-3 to TRBJ2-5; tentatively, D is TRBD1 or TRBD2 (5 bases each). There are 16 residues in the CDR3. CDR1 and CDR2 (germline): ENHRY, SYGVKD. With 0 bases removed from V and 2 bases from J, the gap between germline ends came to 13 bases. CDR3 nucleotides: TGTGCCATCAGTGAGTCGAATTCGAGGGGTCAAGAGACCCAGTACTTC. Its protein is CAISESNSRGQETQYF.

The genes are TRBV29-1 and TRBJ1-1, with D tentatively TRBD1 (5 bases). The CDR3 spans 13 residues. The V gene lost 7 bases and the J gene lost 5 bases, with 17 bases spanning the gap. CDR1 is SQVTM and CDR2 is ANQGSEA in the germline V gene. The CDR3 DNA sequence: TGCAGCGCTAGAGGCAGGGCATGGACTGAAGCTTTCTTT. Translation: CSARGRAWTEAFF.

There are a few counts of this clonotype. The chain employs TRBV4-3 and TRBJ2-1, with 9 bases aligning to TRBD2. There are 18 residues in the CDR3. Trimming cost V 1 base and J 8 bases; bases outside gene matches: 15. The V gene's germline CDR1 is LGHNA and CDR2 YSLEER. The CDR3 DNA is TGCGCCAGCAGCCAAGCGACCCTTCCGGGACTAGCTTGGGATGAGCAGTTCTTC. Protein sequence: CASSQATLPGLAWDEQFF.

This clonotype was detected only a few times. The V and J genes are TRBV7-2 and TRBJ2-5; 7 nucleotides align to TRBD2. Germline CDR1 and CDR2: SGHTA and FQGNSA. Unmatched junction bases numbered 7, after V lost 4 bases and J lost 5 bases. CDR3 length equals 14 residues. The CDR3 loop reads CASSWTGGSETQYF. DNA for the CDR3: TGTGCCAGCAGCTGGACCGGGGGGTCGGAGACCCAGTACTTC.

This clonotype occurred a few times. This chain connects TRBV20-1 to TRBJ2-2; 9 bases are shared with TRBD2. The V gene's germline CDR1 is DFQATT and CDR2 SNEGSKA (reference sequence). The CDR3 is made up of 14 amino acids. J was trimmed by 1 base and V by 6 bases; bases with no gene match: 3. CDR3 DNA: TGCAGTGCAGGACTAGCGTGGAACACCGGGGAGCTGTTTTTT. Its translation is CSAGLAWNTGELFF.

This clonotype appeared a few times. This rearrangement joins TRBV28 to TRBJ2-6; D unclear. V lost 5 bases and J lost 4, with 12 bases in between. This CDR3 comprises 15 residues. The germline CDR1 and CDR2 sequences are MDHEN and SYDVKM. This CDR3 is CASSGLGGGANVLTF. CDR3 nucleotides: TGTGCCAGCAGTGGTCTGGGTGGAGGGGCCAACGTCCTGACTTTC.

This clonotype was observed a few times. This chain connects TRBV4-2 to TRBJ1-2, with TRBD1 matching over 7 bases. After removal of 6 bases from V and 1 base from J, the junction contained 11 bases not matched to a gene. The CDR3 covers 16 residues. Germline V gene data show CDR1 as LGHNA and CDR2 as YNFKEQ. CDR3: CASSLFRDRSNYGYTF. CDR3 in DNA: TGTGCCAGCAGTCTTTTCCGGGACAGAAGTAACTATGGCTACACCTTC.

This clonotype was recorded a few times. The chain uses TRBV20-1 and TRBJ2-7, with TRBD1 as a possible D gene (5 bases). The V end was cut by 2 bases, the J end by 5 bases, with 10 bases between. Germline CDR1 is DFQATT and CDR2 is SNEGSKA (reference sequence). CDR3 size: 12 residues. The CDR3 reads CSARLRQNEQYF. In DNA form, the CDR3 reads TGCAGTGCTAGATTGCGACAGAACGAGCAGTACTTC.

The chain links TRBV28 to TRBJ2-5; D gene ambiguous. V lost 4 bases to trimming and J lost 2 bases, with 14 bases between them. Germline lookup yields CDR1 MDHEN and CDR2 SYDVKM. The CDR3 has 15 amino acids. CDR3 residues: CASSSAIPTQETQYF. DNA for the CDR3: TGTGCCAGCAGTTCTGCGATTCCCACTCAAGAGACCCAGTACTTC. The full variable domain, with the rest looked up from reference TRBV28 and TRBJ2-5, is DVKVTQSSRYLVKRTGEKVFLECVQDMDHENMFWYRQDPGLGLRLIYFSYDVKMKEKGDIPEGYSVSREKKERFSLILESASTNQTSMYLCASSSAIPTQETQYFGPGTRLLVL.

V is TRBV29-1 and J is TRBJ2-1; TRBD1 matches at 7 bases. This CDR3 region has 14 residues. CDR1 SQVTM and CDR2 ANQGSEA come from the germline V gene. J lost 5 bases, V lost 7 bases, and 11 bases had no gene match. In DNA, the CDR3 is TGCAGCGCCGGGGCCGGGACAGCAGACAATGAGCAGTTCTTC. It translates to CSAGAGTADNEQFF.

The chain is built from TRBV7-9 and TRBJ1-1, with TRBD1 as a possible D gene (6 bases). CDR3 length: 16 residues. V was trimmed by 4 bases and J by 5 bases, leaving 20 bases between them. CDR1 and CDR2 (germline): SEHNR, FQNEAQ (reference sequence). Here the CDR3 DNA reads TGTGCCAGCAGCTCGTCACTAGGGGGGGCGCGAACTGAAGCTTTCTTT. It yields the protein CASSSSLGGARTEAFF.

This clonotype has at least ten counts. The genes are TRBV4-3 and TRBJ2-3; 13 nucleotides agree with TRBD2. The germline V gene encodes CDR1 LGHNA and CDR2 YSLEER. The V gene end was trimmed by 0 bases and the J gene end by 3 bases; junction bases not matched to a gene: 3. The CDR3 spans 17 residues. Here the CDR3 reads CASSQDVTSGRTDTQYF. The CDR3 DNA reads TGCGCCAGCAGCCAAGATGTGACTAGCGGGAGGACAGATACGCAGTATTTT.